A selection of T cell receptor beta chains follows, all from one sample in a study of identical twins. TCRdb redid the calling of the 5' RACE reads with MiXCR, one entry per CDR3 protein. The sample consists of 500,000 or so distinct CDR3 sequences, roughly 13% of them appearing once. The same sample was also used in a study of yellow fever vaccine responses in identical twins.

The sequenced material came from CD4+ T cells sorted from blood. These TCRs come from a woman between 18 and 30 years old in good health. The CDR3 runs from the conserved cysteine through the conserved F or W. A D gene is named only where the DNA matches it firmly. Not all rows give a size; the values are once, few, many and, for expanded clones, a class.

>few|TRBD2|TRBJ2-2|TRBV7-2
CASSPYGTRYGELFF
TGTGCCAGCAGCCCCTACGGGACTAGATACGGGGAGCTGTTTTTT
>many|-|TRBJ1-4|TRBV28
CASSLSKEEKLFF
TGTGCCAGCAGCCTTTCCAAGGAAGAAAAACTGTTTTTT
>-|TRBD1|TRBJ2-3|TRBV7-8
CASSLDRQEYF
TGTGCCAGCAGCTTGGACAGGCAGGAGTATTTT
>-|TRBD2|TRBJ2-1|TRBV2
CASTISGGSYNEQFF
TGTGCCAGCACCATATCGGGGGGCTCCTACAATGAGCAGTTCTTC
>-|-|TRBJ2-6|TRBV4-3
CASSQDEGWAGANVLTF
TGCGCCAGCAGCCAAGATGAGGGGTGGGCTGGGGCCAACGTCCTGACTTTC
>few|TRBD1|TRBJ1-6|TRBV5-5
CASSLGDSSYNSPLHF
TGTGCCAGCAGCTTGGGGGACAGCTCCTATAATTCACCCCTCCACTTT
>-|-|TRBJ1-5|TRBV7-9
CASSTTQNQPQHF
TGTGCCAGCAGCACGACGCAGAATCAGCCCCAGCATTTT
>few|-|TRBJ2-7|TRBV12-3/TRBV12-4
CASSNMFPGEQYF
TGTGCCAGCAGCAACATGTTTCCGGGTGAGCAGTACTTC
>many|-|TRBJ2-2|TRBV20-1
CSARQGHGELFF
TGCAGTGCTAGACAGGGACACGGGGAGCTGTTTTTT
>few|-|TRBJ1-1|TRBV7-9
CASSLDGGTEAFF
TGTGCCAGCAGCTTAGACGGGGGCACTGAAGCTTTCTTT
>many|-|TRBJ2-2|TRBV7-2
CASSFGQGPGELFF
TGTGCCAGCAGCTTCGGCCAGGGCCCCGGGGAGCTGTTTTTT
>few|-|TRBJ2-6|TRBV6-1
CASNDRPSGANVLTF
TGTGCCAGCAACGACAGGCCCTCTGGGGCCAACGTCCTGACTTTC
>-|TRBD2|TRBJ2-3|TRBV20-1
CSASGTSGRATDTQYF
TGCAGTGCTAGCGGAACTAGCGGGAGGGCCACAGATACGCAGTATTTT
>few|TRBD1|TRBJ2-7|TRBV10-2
CANSPGQGDEQYF
TGCGCCAACTCACCGGGACAGGGCGACGAGCAGTACTTC
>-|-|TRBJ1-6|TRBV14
CASSQVRPVGSPLHF
TGTGCCAGCAGCCAAGTGCGTCCTGTGGGTTCACCCCTCCACTTT
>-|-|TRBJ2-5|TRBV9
CASSVGVVETQYF
TGTGCCAGCAGCGTGGGAGTTGTGGAGACCCAGTACTTC
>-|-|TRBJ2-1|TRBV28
CASNLGVPDEQFF
TGTGCCAGCAACCTGGGAGTACCCGATGAGCAGTTCTTC
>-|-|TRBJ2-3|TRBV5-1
CASSRRSVGTDTQYF
TGCGCCAGTAGTCGGCGCTCGGTGGGCACAGATACGCAGTATTTT
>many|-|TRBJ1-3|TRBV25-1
CASSEEATGNTIYF
TGTGCCAGCAGTGAGGAAGCGACTGGAAACACCATATATTTT
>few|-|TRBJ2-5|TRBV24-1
CATSDPVGAGETQYF
TGTGCCACCAGTGACCCCGTGGGGGCGGGAGAGACCCAGTACTTC
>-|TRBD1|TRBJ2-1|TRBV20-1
CSATGTVGEQFF
TGCAGTGCGACGGGGACAGTCGGTGAGCAGTTCTTC
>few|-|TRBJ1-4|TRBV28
CASSFRGVHEKLFF
TGTGCCAGCAGTTTTCGTGGGGTTCATGAAAAACTGTTTTTT
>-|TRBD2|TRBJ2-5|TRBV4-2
CASSPAPGTSGQETQYF
TGTGCCAGCAGCCCAGCGCCCGGGACTAGCGGCCAAGAGACCCAGTACTTC
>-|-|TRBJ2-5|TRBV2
CASRGPLAGTQYF
TGTGCCAGCAGAGGTCCGCTGGCGGGGACCCAGTACTTC
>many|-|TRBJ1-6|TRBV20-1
CSASQGSSYNSPLHF
TGCAGTGCTAGTCAGGGGAGCTCCTATAATTCACCCCTCCACTTT
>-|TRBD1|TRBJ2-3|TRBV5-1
CASSSQGVRDTQYF
TGCGCCAGCAGCTCGCAGGGGGTTAGAGATACGCAGTATTTT
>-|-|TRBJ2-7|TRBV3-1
CASSHLAREQYF
TGTGCCAGCAGCCATCTAGCGCGGGAGCAGTACTTC
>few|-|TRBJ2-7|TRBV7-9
CASSLVGVTVGEQYF
TGTGCCAGCAGCTTAGTTGGGGTGACCGTAGGAGAGCAGTACTTC
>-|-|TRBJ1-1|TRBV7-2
CASSSLPGAFF
TGTGCCAGCAGCTCCCTCCCCGGAGCTTTCTTT
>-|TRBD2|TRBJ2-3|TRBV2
CASSLGLAGVPITDTQYF
TGTGCCAGCAGTTTAGGACTAGCGGGGGTCCCGATCACAGATACGCAGTATTTT
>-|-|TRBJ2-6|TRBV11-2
CASSLVGRISGANVLTF
TGTGCCAGCAGCTTAGTGGGACGGATCTCTGGGGCCAACGTCCTGACTTTC
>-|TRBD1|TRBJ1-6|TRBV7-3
CASSRGQGNSPLHF
TGTGCCAGCAGCCGTGGACAGGGGAATTCACCCCTCCACTTT
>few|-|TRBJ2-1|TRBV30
CAWGGQTNEQFF
TGTGCCTGGGGAGGACAGACGAATGAGCAGTTCTTC
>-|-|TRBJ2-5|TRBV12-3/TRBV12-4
CARRSRRTIVETQYF
TGTGCCAGGAGAAGTAGACGGACGATCGTGGAGACCCAGTACTTC
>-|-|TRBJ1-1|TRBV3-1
CASSQIGNTEAFF
TGTGCCAGCAGCCAAATTGGGAACACTGAAGCTTTCTTT
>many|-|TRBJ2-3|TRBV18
CASSRDSTDTQYF
TGTGCCAGCAGCAGGGACAGCACAGATACGCAGTATTTT
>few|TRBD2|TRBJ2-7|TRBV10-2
CASKLAGAYEQYF
TGCGCCAGCAAACTAGCGGGAGCCTACGAGCAGTACTTC
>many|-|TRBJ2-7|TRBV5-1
CASSQAVAGRRGEQYF
TGCGCCAGCAGCCAGGCGGTGGCCGGAAGGAGGGGCGAGCAGTACTTC